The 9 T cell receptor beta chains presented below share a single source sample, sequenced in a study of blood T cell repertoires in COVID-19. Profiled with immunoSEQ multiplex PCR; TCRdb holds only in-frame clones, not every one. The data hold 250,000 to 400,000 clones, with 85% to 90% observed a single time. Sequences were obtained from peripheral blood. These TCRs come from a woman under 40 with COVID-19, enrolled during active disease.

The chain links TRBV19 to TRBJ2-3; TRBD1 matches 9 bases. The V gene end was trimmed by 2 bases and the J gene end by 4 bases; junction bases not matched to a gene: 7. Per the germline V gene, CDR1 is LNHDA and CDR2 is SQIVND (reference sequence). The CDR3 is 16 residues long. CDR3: CASSIIPGQGADTQYF. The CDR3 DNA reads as TGTGCCAGTAGTATAATTCCGGGACAGGGTGCAGATACGCAGTATTTT.

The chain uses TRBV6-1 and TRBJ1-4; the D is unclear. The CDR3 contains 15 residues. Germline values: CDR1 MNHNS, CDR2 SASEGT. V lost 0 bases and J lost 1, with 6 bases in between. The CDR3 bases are TGTGCCAGCAGTGAAGCAGCGGGAACTAATGAAAAACTGTTTTTT. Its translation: CASSEAAGTNEKLFF.

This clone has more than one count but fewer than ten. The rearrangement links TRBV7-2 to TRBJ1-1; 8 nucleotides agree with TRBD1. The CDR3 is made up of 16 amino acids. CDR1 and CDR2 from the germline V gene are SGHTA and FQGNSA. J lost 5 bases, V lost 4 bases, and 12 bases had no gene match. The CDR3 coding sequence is TGTGCCAGCAGCTCAAGGGTCGGACAGGGAGAGACTGAAGCTTTCTTT. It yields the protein CASSSRVGQGETEAFF.

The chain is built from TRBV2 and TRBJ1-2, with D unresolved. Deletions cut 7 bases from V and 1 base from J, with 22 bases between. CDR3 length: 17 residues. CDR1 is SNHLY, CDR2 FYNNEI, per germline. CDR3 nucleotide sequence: TGTGCCAGCACCCCCGACGAGGGTAGAGGACTTAACTATGGCTACACCTTC. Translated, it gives CASTPDEGRGLNYGYTF. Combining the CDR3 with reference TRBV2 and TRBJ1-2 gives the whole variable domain EPEVTQTPSHQVTQMGQEVILRCVPISNHLYFYWYRQILGQKVEFLVSFYNNEISEKSEIFDDQFSVERPDGSNFTLKIRSTKLEDSAMYFCASTPDEGRGLNYGYTFGSGTRLTVV.

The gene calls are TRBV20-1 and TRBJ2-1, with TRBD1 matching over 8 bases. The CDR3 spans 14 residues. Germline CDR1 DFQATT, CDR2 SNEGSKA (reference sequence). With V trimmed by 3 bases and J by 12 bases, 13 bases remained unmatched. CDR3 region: CSASERTGSMRQFF. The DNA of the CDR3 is TGCAGTGCTAGTGAACGGACAGGGTCAATGCGGCAGTTCTTC.

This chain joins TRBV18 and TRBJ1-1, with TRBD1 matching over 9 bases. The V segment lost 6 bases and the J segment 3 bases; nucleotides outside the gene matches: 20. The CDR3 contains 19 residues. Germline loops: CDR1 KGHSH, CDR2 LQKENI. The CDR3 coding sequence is TGTGCCAGCTCTCGTAACCCGGGACAGGGCTCCACTAGGTACACTGAAGCTTTCTTT. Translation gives CASSRNPGQGSTRYTEAFF.

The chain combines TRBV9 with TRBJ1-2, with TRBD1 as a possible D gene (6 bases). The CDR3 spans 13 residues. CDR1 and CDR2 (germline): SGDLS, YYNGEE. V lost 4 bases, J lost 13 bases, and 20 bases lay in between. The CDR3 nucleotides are TGTGCCAGCAGCCTCGAGGTGACAGGAGTACGCACCTTC. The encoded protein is CASSLEVTGVRTF.

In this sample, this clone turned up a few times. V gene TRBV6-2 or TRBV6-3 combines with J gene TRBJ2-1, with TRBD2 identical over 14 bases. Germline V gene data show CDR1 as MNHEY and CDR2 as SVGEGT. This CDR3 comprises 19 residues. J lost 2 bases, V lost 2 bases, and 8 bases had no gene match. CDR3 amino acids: CASSYTGLAGAGTYNEQFF. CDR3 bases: TGTGCCAGCAGTTACACGGGACTAGCGGGAGCCGGGACCTACAATGAGCAGTTCTTC.

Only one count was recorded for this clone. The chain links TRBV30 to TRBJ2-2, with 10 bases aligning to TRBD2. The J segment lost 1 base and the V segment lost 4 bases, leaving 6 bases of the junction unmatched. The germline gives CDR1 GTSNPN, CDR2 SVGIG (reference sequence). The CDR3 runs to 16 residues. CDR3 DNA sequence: TGTGCCTGGAATCCCCGGACTAGCGGGAACACCGGGGAGCTGTTTTTT. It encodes CAWNPRTSGNTGELFF.